Shown below are 15 T cell receptor beta chains from a single sample sequenced in a study of T cell clonotyping in hematopoietic cell transplantation. The table came from immunoSEQ multiplex PCR; TCRdb's copy has only in-frame clones and leaves some out. The sample holds about 36,000 clones; 80% to 90% are singletons and the top ten take 1.5% to 2%. The material sequenced was peripheral blood mononuclear cells. Source of these receptors: a woman aged 40 to 55 in good health. Some clones in this sample may be carry-over from other donors' samples.

This sequence joins TRBV5-1 and TRBJ2-3; perhaps TRBD2 as D (5 bases). Looked up from germline, CDR1 is SGHRS and CDR2 is YFSETQ. The CDR3 is made up of 15 amino acids. V was pared by 0 bases and J by 1 base, with 9 bases between. The CDR3 spells CASSLGPGGTDTQYF. The CDR3 nucleotides read TGCGCCAGCAGCTTGGGCCCCGGGGGCACAGATACGCAGTATTTT.

The V gene is TRBV6-1, the J gene TRBJ2-1, with D perhaps being TRBD1 or TRBD2 (5 bases each). The CDR3 is 15 amino acids. CDR1 MNHNS and CDR2 SASEGT come from the germline V gene. The V end was cut by 10 bases, the J end by 6 bases, with 22 bases between. The CDR3 DNA sequence: TGTGCCATTATCGGGGCCCTTAGCATCGCCAATGAGCAGTTCTTC. Its translation is CAIIGALSIANEQFF.

J is TRBJ2-2 and V is TRBV7-9; TRBD1 matches 9 bases. Germline-derived CDR1 and CDR2 are SEHNR and FQNEAQ (reference sequence). V shed 3 bases, J shed 4 bases, and the junction held 9 bases outside the gene matches. The CDR3 length is 17 residues. In DNA form, the CDR3 reads TGTGCCAGCAGCTTTCCCCTGGGACAGGGAACCACCGGGGAGCTGTTTTTT. Protein product: CASSFPLGQGTTGELFF.

This clone was detected only a few times. The chain links TRBV19 to TRBJ2-7; 8 bases agree with TRBD2. Germline V gives CDR1 LNHDA, CDR2 SQIVND (reference sequence). This CDR3 region has 11 residues. V was pared by 10 bases and J by 7 bases, with 6 bases of the junction left unmatched. As DNA, the CDR3 is TGTGCCACCTTAGCGGGAAGGGAGCAGTACTTC. It translates to CATLAGREQYF.

This clone was recorded only once. The genes are TRBV4-1 and TRBJ2-7, with 12 bases identical to TRBD2. Germline V gene data show CDR1 as MGHRA and CDR2 as YSYEKL. With V trimmed by 5 bases and J by 6 bases, 5 bases remained unmatched. The CDR3 totals 14 residues. In DNA form, the CDR3 reads TGCGCCAGCAGCTATAGACTAGCGGGAGTCGAGCAGTACTTC. The encoded protein is CASSYRLAGVEQYF.

The rearrangement joins TRBV27 to TRBJ1-5; TRBD1 matches 8 bases. The CDR3 totals 14 residues. CDR1 is MNHEY, CDR2 SMNVEV, per germline (reference sequence). Trimming at V came to 2 bases and at J to 6 bases, leaving 3 bases not matched to a gene. The DNA of the CDR3 is TGTGCCAGCAGTTTAACAGGGGGAGGTCAGCCCCAGCATTTT. It encodes CASSLTGGGQPQHF.

The genes are TRBV4-2 and TRBJ2-2; 13 nucleotides line up with TRBD2. The germline CDR1 and CDR2 sequences are LGHNA and YNFKEQ. The CDR3 totals 16 residues. The V and J ends lost 1 base and 8 bases, in that order; junction bases with no gene match: 4. This CDR3 reads CASSQARLAGGGELFF. DNA of the CDR3: TGTGCCAGCAGCCAAGCGAGACTAGCGGGAGGAGGGGAGCTGTTTTTT.

V usage is TRBV28 and J usage is TRBJ1-4, with D uncertain. The CDR3 contains 15 residues. V was trimmed by 5 bases and J by 6 bases, leaving 16 bases between them. Germline V gene lookup returns CDR1 MDHEN and CDR2 SYDVKM. CDR3 nucleotides: TGTGCCAGCAGTCCCCCGAGCCGAAATCATGAAAAACTGTTTTTT. Translated, it gives CASSPPSRNHEKLFF.

The J gene is TRBJ2-5, the V gene TRBV19, with TRBD2 matching 12 bases. Germline CDR1 reads LNHDA; CDR2 reads SQIVND (reference sequence). The CDR3 runs 15 residues. Trimming cost V 6 bases and J 5 bases; bases outside gene matches: 7. The CDR3 is CASRQTSGSFETQYF. In DNA form, the CDR3 reads TGTGCCAGTAGACAGACTAGCGGGAGTTTTGAGACCCAGTACTTC. The whole variable domain, remainder taken from reference TRBV19 and TRBJ2-5, is DGGITQSPKYLFRKEGQNVTLSCEQNLNHDAMYWYRQDPGQGLRLIYYSQIVNDFQKGDIAEGYSVSREKKESFPLTVTSAQKNPTAFYLCASRQTSGSFETQYFGPGTRLLVL.

CDR3 sequence reads: CASSLGDSRLYEQYF. In DNA form, the CDR3 reads TGCGCCAGCAGCTTGGGGGACAGCCGTCTTTACGAGCAGTACTTC. V usage is TRBV5-1 and J usage is TRBJ2-7; TRBD1 aligns across 7 bases. Germline V lookup: CDR1 SGHRS, CDR2 YFSETQ. This CDR3 comprises 15 residues. After removal of 0 bases from V and 4 bases from J, the junction contained 7 bases not matched to a gene.

V gene TRBV6-5 combines with J gene TRBJ1-1; D remains ambiguous. CDR3 length: 14 residues. Germline V CDR1 and CDR2: MNHEY, SVGAGI. Trimming left V 6 bases short and J 0 bases short, with 11 bases between. In DNA form, the CDR3 reads TGTGCCAGCAGAAACCTTGACGTGAACACTGAAGCTTTCTTT. This translates into CASRNLDVNTEAFF.

The V gene is TRBV4-1, the J gene TRBJ1-5, with 7 bases that match TRBD1. Germline-derived CDR1 and CDR2 are MGHRA and YSYEKL. The CDR3 contains 17 residues. V trimming: 4 bases; J trimming: 7 bases; junction bases outside the gene matches: 16. The CDR3 DNA is TGCGCCAGCAGCCCGACTTCCGCGACGTCCAGGGGGCAGCCCCAGCATTTT. Translating it yields CASSPTSATSRGQPQHF.

The genes are TRBV30 and TRBJ2-7; 8 bases line up with TRBD2. This CDR3 comprises 13 residues. The ends lost 4 bases at V and 5 bases at J; junction bases unmatched: 7. The germline CDR1 and CDR2 sequences are GTSNPN and SVGIG (reference sequence). CDR3 in amino acids: CAWTSGRGNEQYF. As DNA, the CDR3 is TGTGCCTGGACGAGCGGGAGAGGGAACGAGCAGTACTTC. Complete variable domain (other parts from reference TRBV30 and TRBJ2-7): SQTIHQWPATLVQPVGSPLSLECTVEGTSNPNLYWYRQAAGRGLQLLFYSVGIGQISSEVPQNLSASRPQDRQFILSSKKLLLSDSGFYLCAWTSGRGNEQYFGPGTRLTVT.

This rearrangement joins TRBV7-8 to TRBJ2-2; 9 bases agree with TRBD1. The CDR3 loop spans 14 amino acids. Germline V lookup: CDR1 SGHVS, CDR2 FQNEAQ. J lost 8 bases, V lost 10 bases, and 11 bases had no gene match. The CDR3 is CATLQGTGTGELFF. As DNA, the CDR3 is TGTGCCACTCTCCAAGGGACAGGGACGGGGGAGCTGTTTTTT.

This rearrangement joins TRBV5-1 to TRBJ2-7; D is possibly TRBD2 (6 bases). V lost 4 bases to trimming and J lost 6 bases, with 20 bases between them. The CDR3 loop spans 15 amino acids. CDR1 and CDR2 from the germline V gene are SGHRS and YFSETQ. CDR3: CASSPEEGLSREQYF. CDR3 in DNA: TGCGCCAGCAGCCCGGAGGAGGGTTTATCGCGCGAGCAGTACTTC. Full variable domain (missing parts from reference TRBV5-1 and TRBJ2-7): KAGVTQTPRYLIKTRGQQVTLSCSPISGHRSVSWYQQTPGQGLQFLFEYFSETQRNKGNFPGRFSGRQFSNSRSEMNVSTLELGDSALYLCASSPEEGLSREQYFGPGTRLTVT.